What follows are 5 T cell receptor beta chains derived from one specimen sequenced in a study of T-cell reconstitution after alpha-beta-depleted transplantation in children. The TCRbeta library was prepared with unique molecular identifiers. MiXCR, applied by TCRdb to the PCR reads, yields one record per CDR3 protein. The table records 600,000 to 700,000 distinct CDR3 sequences, under 15% of them present only once. The sequencing here drew on PBMCs, taken before TCRalphabeta/CD19-depleted stem cell transplant. The receptors were gathered from a girl between 2 and 10 years old with congenital amegakaryocytic thrombocytopenia, due to receive a stem cell transplant.

This clonotype was picked up many times. The chain links TRBV12-3 or TRBV12-4 to TRBJ1-2; D unresolved. V dropped 3 bases and J dropped 7 bases, with 18 bases sitting between them. CDR3 length: 15 amino acids. The CDR3 nucleotides are TGTGCCAGCAGTTTGGACTTATTAGGGCTTATTGGCTACACCTTC. Its protein product is CASSLDLLGLIGYTF.

The chain links TRBV28 to TRBJ2-7; D possibly corresponds to TRBD2 (6 bases). Germline V CDR1 and CDR2: MDHEN, SYDVKM. The CDR3 is 15 amino acids. V lost 6 bases and J lost 3, with 18 bases in between. This CDR3 reads CASSNRGQEGYEQYF. As DNA, the CDR3 is TGTGCCAGCAGCAATCGAGGTCAGGAGGGCTACGAGCAGTACTTC.

This clonotype has more than one count but fewer than ten. The CDR3 bases are TGTGCCAGCAGCTTAAAAGGGTTCATCGAGCAGTTCTTC. Its protein is CASSLKGFIEQFF. V usage is TRBV7-9 and J usage is TRBJ2-1; D ambiguous. This CDR3 is 13 amino acids long. Germline V CDR1 and CDR2: SEHNR, FQNEAQ (reference sequence). Trimming left V 2 bases short and J 10 bases short, with 12 bases between.

A note on this clonotype: A read error may produce the germline difference seen at one junction end. The chain joins TRBV28 to TRBJ1-4; TRBD1 agrees at 8 bases. The CDR3 is 21 residues long. CDR1 is MDHEN and CDR2 is SYDVKM in the germline V gene. DNA for the CDR3: TGTGCCAGCAGTCCCCTGGGTGTGTGGACCTCGACAGGGGCGATGAATGAGAAACTGTTTTTT. Its translation is CASSPLGVWTSTGAMNEKLFF.

This clonotype was detected many times. The chain has TRBV29-1 and TRBJ2-1; 7 bases are a match to TRBD2. Unmatched junction bases numbered 15, after V lost 4 bases and J lost 9 bases. Germline V gives CDR1 SQVTM, CDR2 ANQGSEA. This CDR3 has 15 residues. Written as DNA, the CDR3 is TGCAGCGTTGTTTGGGCGGGAGACCCCCTCGGTGAGCAGTTCTTC. Its protein product is CSVVWAGDPLGEQFF.